Presented here are 31 T cell receptor beta chains from one specimen sequenced in a study of post-analysis software for immune sequencing data. Study-level results: Roughly five TRBV segments appeared more often in patients than in controls, and TRBV5-6, TRBV5-1 and TRBV20-1 were among these.

Unique molecular identifiers were carried by the TCR beta cDNA libraries. TCRdb fed the PCR reads into MiXCR, producing one record per CDR3 protein. The sample has 750,000 to 950,000 distinct CDR3 sequences; more than 45% are singletons. Their target antigens are unknown. Material for sequencing was blood. Every receptor here comes from a girl aged 10 to 17 with multiple sclerosis.

This clonotype was counted ten times or more. The CDR3 nucleotides read TGCAGCGTTGGACAGGGGGAAGAGACCCAGTACTTC. Translation gives CSVGQGEETQYF. V and J are TRBV29-1 and TRBJ2-5; the match to TRBD1 covers 9 bases. V shed 4 bases, J shed 3 bases, and the junction held 0 bases outside the gene matches. CDR1 and CDR2 (germline): SQVTM, ANQGSEA. The CDR3 runs to 12 residues.

V gene TRBV10-3 combines with J gene TRBJ1-2; D might be TRBD1 (6 bases). Trimming cost V 3 bases and J 8 bases, with 10 bases left between them. CDR1 is ENHRY and CDR2 is SYGVKD in the germline V gene. The CDR3 is 12 amino acids. CDR3 sequence reads: CAISEGGEGYTF. DNA for the CDR3: TGTGCCATCAGTGAAGGGGGGGAAGGCTACACCTTC.

This rearrangement joins TRBV21-1 to TRBJ2-7; TRBD2, as called in the table, went unchecked against the DNA. TRBV21-1 is a documented pseudogene. The CDR3 runs 16 residues. The CDR3 protein is CASSRGEREGRNEQYF. The CDR3, as DNA: TGTGCCAGCAGCCGAGGAGAGCGGGAGGGCCGAAACGAGCAGTACTTC.

The chain couples TRBV5-1 to TRBJ1-1; a weak D match, TRBD1 (6 bases). This CDR3 is built from 16 residues. In germline, CDR1 is SGHRS, CDR2 YFSETQ. V was shortened by 0 bases and J by 5 bases, with 17 bases between the two germline ends. In DNA, the CDR3 is TGCGCCAGCAGCTTGGGGCTCGGCGGGGGGCTTACTGAAGCTTTCTTT. As protein: CASSLGLGGGLTEAFF.

The V and J genes are TRBV12-3 or TRBV12-4 and TRBJ2-7; the D gene is possibly TRBD2 (5 bases). The CDR3 contains 15 residues. The ends were cut back, 3 bases at V and 2 bases at J, with 14 bases in the middle. The CDR3 region has the DNA TGTGCCAGCAGTTTGCTGCGGAGGAGAGCCTACGAGCAGTACTTC. This translates into CASSLLRRRAYEQYF.

The rearrangement uses TRBV4-1 and TRBJ2-5; the D gene is possibly TRBD2 (6 bases). CDR3 length equals 17 residues. Germline CDR1 is MGHRA and CDR2 is YSYEKL. Trimming left V 3 bases short and J 2 bases short, with 19 bases between. CDR3 sequence reads: CASSHAGGAAIQETQYF. The CDR3 coding sequence is TGCGCCAGCAGCCATGCCGGGGGAGCGGCAATTCAAGAGACCCAGTACTTC.

V and J are TRBV3-1 and TRBJ2-1; 9 bases match TRBD1. Germline V gives CDR1 LGHDT, CDR2 YNNKEL (reference sequence). The CDR3 has 16 residues. J gave up 6 bases and V 6 bases, and 12 bases lay outside the gene matches. The CDR3 loop reads CASSQTSGQGRNEQFF. In DNA form, the CDR3 reads TGTGCCAGCAGTCAGACTTCCGGACAGGGGCGCAATGAGCAGTTCTTC.

DNA of the CDR3: TGCAGTGCTAGTCGGGTTGGGAGTGGGACACTATTCCGCTCCTACAATGAGCAGTTCTTC. It translates to CSASRVGSGTLFRSYNEQFF. The rearrangement uses TRBV20-1 and TRBJ2-1; TRBD1 might be the D (6 bases). The CDR3 sequence is 20 residues long. Trimming stripped 3 bases from V and 0 bases from J, with 27 bases between. Germline assignment: CDR1 DFQATT and CDR2 SNEGSKA (reference sequence).

The rearrangement links TRBV5-1 to TRBJ2-1; 8 nucleotides match TRBD2. Germline V CDR1 and CDR2: SGHRS, YFSETQ. This CDR3 is built from 16 residues. The ends lost 4 bases at V and 0 bases at J; junction bases unmatched: 6. The CDR3 nucleotides read TGCGCCAGCAGCGAGACTAGCGCAACCTCCTACAATGAGCAGTTCTTC. It translates to CASSETSATSYNEQFF.

The rearrangement uses TRBV29-1 and TRBJ2-4, with D hard to call. CDR3 length: 13 amino acids. Germline V CDR1 and CDR2: SQVTM, ANQGSEA. Deletions cut 6 bases from V and 8 bases from J, with 17 bases between. CDR3 DNA: TGCAGCGTCGGGCCTGGAAACAGTGACATTCAGTACTTC. Protein product: CSVGPGNSDIQYF.

The V and J genes are TRBV20-1 and TRBJ1-4, with 8 bases matching TRBD1. The CDR3 is 13 amino acids. V lost 5 bases and J lost 4; bases outside the gene matches: 3. The germline CDR1 and CDR2 sequences are DFQATT and SNEGSKA (reference sequence). The DNA of the CDR3 is TGCAGTGCTCAGGGACAGGTTAATGAAAAACTGTTTTTT. Its protein is CSAQGQVNEKLFF.

The V call is TRBV4-2, the J call TRBJ2-3; 8 nucleotides agree with TRBD2. The length of the CDR3 is 18 residues. The J segment lost 2 bases and the V segment lost 0 bases, leaving 10 bases of the junction unmatched. Germline loops: CDR1 LGHNA, CDR2 YNFKEQ. The CDR3 loop reads CASSQEAPGGDFTDTQYF. For the CDR3, the DNA is TGTGCCAGCAGCCAAGAGGCTCCGGGAGGGGACTTCACAGATACGCAGTATTTT.

This clonotype was counted between two and nine times. The CDR3 DNA sequence: TGTGCCAGCAGGTCACGACAGGGAGACTACGAGCAGTACTTC. Protein sequence: CASRSRQGDYEQYF. The chain couples TRBV6-6 to TRBJ2-7; 7 bases line up with TRBD1. The CDR3 is 14 amino acids. The V segment lost 6 bases and the J segment 3 bases; nucleotides outside the gene matches: 8. The germline V gene encodes CDR1 MNHNY and CDR2 SVGAGI (reference sequence).

CDR3 bases: TGTGCCAGCAGCACCCGGACTAGCGGGTCCTACAATGAGCAGTTCTTC. Protein sequence: CASSTRTSGSYNEQFF. This chain connects TRBV3-1 to TRBJ2-1; 11 bases are a match to TRBD2. V was clipped by 5 bases and J by 1 base; unmatched bases: 4. This CDR3 is 16 amino acids long. The germline CDR1 and CDR2 sequences are LGHDT and YNNKEL (reference sequence).

This clonotype was recorded a few times. The chain links TRBV7-9 to TRBJ2-7; D is unresolved. CDR3 size: 12 residues. V lost 0 bases to trimming and J lost 7 bases, with 7 bases between them. Germline values: CDR1 SEHNR, CDR2 FQNEAQ (reference sequence). CDR3 amino acids: CASSLAQREQYF. DNA of the CDR3: TGTGCCAGCAGCTTAGCGCAGAGGGAGCAGTACTTC.

This clonotype was seen a handful of times. The chain employs TRBV15 and TRBJ2-7; a weak D match, TRBD1 (6 bases). In germline, CDR1 is LNHNV, CDR2 YYDKDF (reference sequence). Trimming left V 6 bases short and J 4 bases short, with 13 bases between. This CDR3 is built from 13 residues. This CDR3 reads CATSGSQGYEQYF. CDR3 DNA sequence: TGTGCCACCAGTGGGAGTCAGGGGTACGAGCAGTACTTC.

This clonotype was picked up a small number of times. A much larger clone sits a single nucleotide away, making a read error possible. The chain recombines TRBV6-5 with TRBJ2-5; possibly TRBD1 or TRBD2 for D (6 bases each). The germline V gene encodes CDR1 MNHEY and CDR2 SVGAGI. The CDR3 extends over 14 amino acids. In DNA form, the CDR3 reads TGTGCCAGCAGTTACCGGGGGCGACAAGGGACCCAGTACTTC. Its translation is CASSYRGRQGTQYF.

This clonotype was detected a few times. An end of the junction differs from the germline gene, which may be a read error. V gene TRBV10-1 combines with J gene TRBJ1-2; no clear D gene. This CDR3 is built from 13 residues. Germline V gene data show CDR1 as WNHNN and CDR2 as SYGVQD (reference sequence). The CDR3 spells CASRESRGYGYTF. CDR3 in DNA: TGCGCCAGCAGGGAGTCCCGCGGCTATGGCTACACCTTC.

This clonotype occurred a few times. CDR3 region: CSARDPLPAGGGDEQFF. The CDR3 DNA reads as TGCAGTGCTAGAGATCCCCTGCCCGCGGGAGGAGGGGATGAGCAGTTCTTC. The rearrangement links TRBV20-1 to TRBJ2-1; 8 bases match TRBD2. V shed 0 bases and J 8 bases; nucleotides not matched to a gene: 15. Germline values: CDR1 DFQATT, CDR2 SNEGSKA (reference sequence). This CDR3 has 17 amino acids.

This clonotype was observed a handful of times. The rearrangement links TRBV9 to TRBJ1-2, with 7 bases that match TRBD1. CDR3 size: 13 residues. Trimming cost V 3 bases and J 6 bases; bases outside gene matches: 5. Germline V lookup: CDR1 SGDLS, CDR2 YYNGEE. The CDR3: CASSATGFDGYTF. CDR3 DNA: TGTGCCAGCAGCGCGACAGGGTTTGATGGCTACACCTTC.

This chain joins TRBV9 and TRBJ1-4; the D is unclear. The V gene lost 6 bases and the J gene lost 0 bases, with 12 bases spanning the gap. The length of the CDR3 is 15 residues. Germline CDR1 is SGDLS and CDR2 is YYNGEE. CDR3 in amino acids: CASNGFGATNEKLFF. The CDR3 nucleotides read TGTGCCAGCAACGGTTTCGGGGCAACTAATGAAAAACTGTTTTTT.

This clonotype was seen a handful of times. The chain joins TRBV6-1 to TRBJ1-6, with 9 bases lining up with TRBD1. The CDR3 runs to 18 residues. The germline V gene encodes CDR1 MNHNS and CDR2 SASEGT. V was pared by 7 bases and J by 5 bases, with 15 bases of the junction left unmatched. The CDR3 DNA sequence: TGTGCCAGCACCGGCCCGAAACAGGGGGCTGACCATAATTCACCCCTCCACTTT. It encodes CASTGPKQGADHNSPLHF.

V usage is TRBV7-2 and J usage is TRBJ2-1, with TRBD2 matching 8 bases. The trim removed 0 bases at V and 15 bases at J, leaving 16 bases unmatched. The germline CDR1 and CDR2 sequences are SGHTA and FQGNSA. The CDR3 runs 16 residues. The CDR3 DNA reads TGTGCCAGCAGCTTAGCGCCGGGAAGCGGGGGCTCAGTCGGGTTCTTC. Translating gives CASSLAPGSGGSVGFF.

The chain recombines TRBV10-3 with TRBJ2-1; tentative D call: TRBD2 (5 bases). Trimming left V 0 bases short and J 13 bases short, with 13 bases between. This CDR3 is built from 13 residues. Per the germline V gene, CDR1 is ENHRY and CDR2 is SYGVKD. CDR3: CAISESVTSGQFF. The CDR3 DNA follows: TGTGCCATCAGTGAGTCGGTTACTAGTGGACAGTTCTTC.

This clonotype was detected a few times. The gene calls are TRBV5-1 and TRBJ2-3; 8 nucleotides agree with TRBD2. Germline V gene lookup returns CDR1 SGHRS and CDR2 YFSETQ. This CDR3 contains 14 residues. V lost 4 bases and J lost 6; bases outside the gene matches: 7. This CDR3 reads CASSERGPSDTQYF. The CDR3 region has the DNA TGCGCCAGCAGCGAGCGGGGGCCCTCGGATACGCAGTATTTT.

The chain has TRBV5-1 and TRBJ2-7; TRBD1 matches 9 bases. Per germline, CDR1 SGHRS and CDR2 YFSETQ. This CDR3 is built from 15 residues. Trimming removed 7 bases from V and 7 bases from J; junction bases left unmatched: 15. The CDR3 is CASSPFGQGRDEQYF. The CDR3 DNA reads TGCGCCAGCTCCCCCTTTGGACAGGGGCGAGATGAGCAGTACTTC.

This clonotype was found once. This chain's CDR3 is CASSAGQGWSGELFF. The CDR3 DNA is TGTGCCAGCAGCGCAGGACAGGGATGGTCCGGGGAGCTGTTTTTT. The rearrangement uses TRBV9 and TRBJ2-2, with 8 nucleotides matching TRBD1. The CDR3 is 15 amino acids. The germline V gene has CDR1 SGDLS and CDR2 YYNGEE. The junction had 7 bases not matched to a gene; V was cut back by 3 bases and J by 6 bases.

This chain links TRBV2 with TRBJ2-7; D is unclear. The CDR3 runs to 15 residues. Looked up from germline, CDR1 is SNHLY and CDR2 is FYNNEI. V gave up 1 base and J gave up 0 bases, with 10 bases separating them. The CDR3, as DNA: TGTGCCAGCAGTGAAGTTGTCGGCCGCTCCTACGAGCAGTACTTC. Its protein product is CASSEVVGRSYEQYF. Full variable domain (remainder filled in from reference TRBV2 and TRBJ2-7): EPEVTQTPSHQVTQMGQEVILRCVPISNHLYFYWYRQILGQKVEFLVSFYNNEISEKSEIFDDQFSVERPDGSNFTLKIRSTKLEDSAMYFCASSEVVGRSYEQYFGPGTRLTVT.

This clonotype was detected a few times. The chain joins TRBV7-6 to TRBJ2-7; D is tentatively TRBD1 or TRBD2 (5 bases each). With 6 bases removed from V and 3 bases from J, the gap between germline ends came to 15 bases. Germline CDR1 SGHVS, CDR2 FNYEAQ. The CDR3 totals 14 residues. The CDR3: CASRIPGRIYEQYF. In nucleotides, the CDR3 is TGTGCCAGCAGAATCCCGGGACGGATCTACGAGCAGTACTTC.

The J gene is TRBJ2-7, the V gene TRBV9; D not certain. The germline V gene encodes CDR1 SGDLS and CDR2 YYNGEE. Trimming removed 0 bases from V and 0 bases from J, with 10 bases in between. The CDR3 is 15 residues long. CDR3 region: CASSVAPQSSYEQYF. The CDR3 nucleotides are TGTGCCAGCAGCGTAGCCCCCCAGAGCTCCTACGAGCAGTACTTC.

This clonotype has at least ten counts. The chain has TRBV7-6 and TRBJ2-7; TRBD1 agrees at 7 bases. This CDR3 comprises 14 residues. In germline, CDR1 is SGHVS, CDR2 FNYEAQ. The V gene end was trimmed by 5 bases and the J gene end by 4 bases; junction bases not matched to a gene: 8. CDR3 nucleotides: TGTGCCAGCAGCCTTCGGACAGGCGGGTACGAGCAGTACTTC. Residues: CASSLRTGGYEQYF.